One and the same sample provided the 15 T cell receptor beta chains below, sequenced in a study of memory CD4+ T cells and cytomegalovirus serostatus. Single viable CD3+CD4+CD8-CD45RO+ cells were sorted as the memory CD4+ T cells. Libraries were prepared by immunoSEQ multiplex PCR; TCRdb keeps only in-frame clonotypes and omits some of them. The table has approximately 46,000 clones, around 74% seen once. The sequenced sample consisted of memory CD4+ T cells from blood. The source of these receptors is an adult in good health and CMV-seronegative.

The V and J genes are TRBV9 and TRBJ1-4, with 7 bases matching TRBD1. The CDR3 is made up of 15 amino acids. Germline V gene lookup returns CDR1 SGDLS and CDR2 YYNGEE. After removal of 1 base from V and 4 bases from J, the junction contained 4 bases not matched to a gene. The CDR3 protein is CASSVMGQSNEKLFF. Here the CDR3 DNA reads TGTGCCAGCAGCGTAATGGGACAGAGTAATGAAAAACTGTTTTTT.

The CDR3 loop reads CARGGQFCSGNTIYF. The CDR3 DNA sequence: TGTGCCAGGGGGGGACAGTTTTGCTCTGGAAACACCATATATTTT. The rearrangement links TRBV27 to TRBJ1-3; 7 bases are a match to TRBD1. J lost 0 bases, V lost 9 bases, and 8 bases had no gene match. This CDR3 spans 15 amino acids. The germline V gene encodes CDR1 MNHEY and CDR2 SMNVEV (reference sequence).

This chain joins TRBV4-2 and TRBJ1-2; 8 bases are a match to TRBD1. CDR1 is LGHNA, CDR2 YNFKEQ, per germline. The junction had 6 bases not matched to a gene; V was cut back by 2 bases and J by 4 bases. The CDR3 covers 15 residues. CDR3 nucleotide sequence: TGTGCCAGCAGCCAACCTGGACAGGGAGGCTATGGCTACACCTTC. Protein product: CASSQPGQGGYGYTF.

This chain uses TRBV10-3 with TRBJ1-2, with D hard to call. The CDR3 contains 12 residues. The V end was cut by 8 bases, the J end by 3 bases, with 10 bases between. CDR1 ENHRY and CDR2 SYGVKD come from the germline V gene. CDR3 protein: CAIPGPYYGYTF. The CDR3, as DNA: TGTGCCATCCCCGGCCCTTACTATGGCTACACCTTC.

The chain joins TRBV28 to TRBJ2-4, with no clear D. The CDR3 runs to 16 residues. Germline V lookup: CDR1 MDHEN, CDR2 SYDVKM. V was trimmed by 3 bases and J by 0 bases, leaving 12 bases between them. The CDR3 region is CASSLRTHRAKNIQYF. In nucleotides, the CDR3 is TGTGCCAGCAGTTTGCGGACCCATCGAGCCAAAAACATTCAGTACTTC.

The CDR3 spells CASSQEGQPRTDTQYF. The CDR3, as DNA: TGTGCCAGCAGCCAGGAAGGACAGCCACGCACAGATACGCAGTATTTT. The genes are TRBV4-2 and TRBJ2-3; D is possibly TRBD1 (6 bases). The CDR3 spans 16 residues. Germline V CDR1 and CDR2: LGHNA, YNFKEQ. Trimming took 3 bases from V and 1 from J, leaving 14 bases between them.

The chain recombines TRBV6-5 with TRBJ2-1; tentatively, D is TRBD1 or TRBD2 (6 bases each). Trimming removed 10 bases at V and 2 bases at J, with 9 bases between. This CDR3 region has 12 residues. Germline V gene sequence: CDR1 MNHEY, CDR2 SVGAGI. This CDR3 reads CATRDTYNEQFF. The DNA for the CDR3 is TGTGCCACGCGGGACACCTACAATGAGCAGTTCTTC.

V usage is TRBV5-1 and J usage is TRBJ2-3; either TRBD1 or TRBD2 may supply D (6 bases each). The CDR3 contains 15 residues. V lost 0 bases and J 2 bases, leaving 10 bases between the germline ends. CDR1 is SGHRS and CDR2 is YFSETQ in the germline V gene. CDR3 nucleotide sequence: TGCGCCAGCAGCTTGGCGGGGGCCCACACAGATACGCAGTATTTT. Its protein product is CASSLAGAHTDTQYF. The whole variable domain, filled in from reference TRBV5-1 and TRBJ2-3, reads KAGVTQTPRYLIKTRGQQVTLSCSPISGHRSVSWYQQTPGQGLQFLFEYFSETQRNKGNFPGRFSGRQFSNSRSEMNVSTLELGDSALYLCASSLAGAHTDTQYFGPGTRLTVL.

The J gene is TRBJ1-6, the V gene TRBV27; the match to TRBD1 covers 7 bases. The trim removed 3 bases at V and 9 bases at J, leaving 8 bases unmatched. The CDR3 totals 15 residues. The germline gives CDR1 MNHEY, CDR2 SMNVEV (reference sequence). CDR3 nucleotide sequence: TGTGCCAGCAGTTTCAGGACAGGAGTTGTTTCACCCCTCCACTTT. It codes for CASSFRTGVVSPLHF.

This clone was picked up a small number of times. The genes are TRBV12-1 and TRBJ2-7; whether TRBD2, the table's D call, matches the DNA was not checked. TRBV12-1 is listed as a pseudogene. The CDR3 covers 11 residues. For the CDR3, the DNA is TGTGCCAGCAGGTACTTTAACGAGCAGTACTTC. Translated, it gives CASRYFNEQYF.

This chain uses TRBV6-6 with TRBJ1-1; D not resolved. V was shortened by 5 bases and J by 3 bases, with 4 bases between the two germline ends. This CDR3 is built from 11 residues. The germline gives CDR1 MNHNY, CDR2 SVGAGI (reference sequence). This CDR3 reads CASSKDTEAFF. The CDR3 DNA is TGTGCCAGCAGTAAGGACACTGAAGCTTTCTTT.

The genes are TRBV30 and TRBJ1-2; 8 positions match TRBD1. The length of the CDR3 is 13 residues. J lost 8 bases, V lost 0 bases, and 5 bases had no gene match. Germline-derived CDR1 and CDR2 are GTSNPN and SVGIG (reference sequence). DNA of the CDR3: TGTGCCTGGAGTGTCGACAGGGGCGAAGGCTACACCTTC. Amino acid sequence: CAWSVDRGEGYTF.

The chain links TRBV7-2 to TRBJ2-3, with 12 bases fitting TRBD2. CDR1 and CDR2 from the germline V gene are SGHTA and FQGNSA. V lost 5 bases and J lost 4; bases outside the gene matches: 7. This CDR3 has 16 residues. CDR3 nucleotides: TGTGCCAGCAGCCCTTTGACTAGCGGGGGATCAGATACGCAGTATTTT. This sequence encodes CASSPLTSGGSDTQYF.

V gene TRBV7-9 combines with J gene TRBJ2-1; D gene unclear. The CDR3 has 13 amino acids. Trimming shortened V by 1 base and J by 6 bases, and 7 bases separated the two germline ends. CDR1 and CDR2 from the germline V gene are SEHNR and FQNEAQ (reference sequence). The CDR3 sequence: CASSLDSRNEQFF. DNA for the CDR3: TGTGCCAGCAGCTTAGACTCTCGCAATGAGCAGTTCTTC.

The chain employs TRBV10-3 and TRBJ1-4; D is possibly TRBD1 (5 bases). V lost 0 bases, J lost 3 bases, and 5 bases lay in between. The V gene's germline CDR1 is ENHRY and CDR2 SYGVKD. CDR3 length: 14 residues. The CDR3, as DNA: TGTGCCATCAGTGAGTCGACAGCTAATGAAAAACTGTTTTTT. It codes for CAISESTANEKLFF.